The sample holds many counts of the clone carrying this T cell receptor beta chain. The antigen is unknown. A 5'RACE reaction primed in the constant segment made cDNA libraries of TCR alpha and TCR beta, and these carried sample barcodes and UMIs. MiXCR, applied by TCRdb to the 5' RACE reads, yields one record per CDR3 protein. The sample consists of fewer than 400,000 distinct CDR3 sequences, about a sixth of them appearing once. The data belong to a study of T-cell memory formation after mild COVID-19. Study at large: Largely donor-specific sequence clusters came from a couple of donors. The study, taken as a whole, reports: Some clones that responded turned up in pre-infection memory, which suggests that cross-reactive memory joined in. While clones contracting from day 15 to 85 were balanced between CD4 and CD8, later expanders leaned CD4+.

This CDR3 is built from 15 residues. J gave up 4 bases and V 4 bases, and 5 bases lay outside the gene matches. Germline V gene data show CDR1 as SGHAT and CDR2 as FQDESV (reference sequence). Sequencing was carried out using PBMCs or a T cell subset sorted from them (not recorded which). The source is a man between 18 and 35 years old who had mild COVID-19 (a few samples of this study predate the infection). Cell type and time point are not known. The chain joins TRBV11-1 to TRBJ2-4; 9 positions agree with TRBD1. For the CDR3, the DNA is TGTGCCAGCAGCTCCTCACAGGGGGCGAAAAACATTCAGTACTTC. This translates into CASSSSQGAKNIQYF.